This TCR beta chain was retrieved from a study of Tregs in tolerant kidney transplant recipients. Trimming cost V 2 bases and J 0 bases, with 7 bases left between them. Germline CDR1 SEHNR, CDR2 FQNEAQ (reference sequence). The CDR3 has 14 amino acids. On this clone itself: The read is 3 residues too short to cover the CDR3 end, so that end is filled in from the germline J gene.

TCRdb's copy holds only in-frame clones and misses some; the assay was immunoSEQ multiplex PCR. Its table records roughly 15,000 clones. Mixed chimerism was transient after nonmyeloablative marrow transplants from related graft donors. Thawed PBMCs were FACS-sorted into unstimulated CD4+CD25+CD127- regulatory T cells, CD4+CD25- non-regulatory cells, CD4 and CD8 cells. This specimen consisted of CD4+ T cells from blood (PBMCs), obtained 12 months after the transplant. This chain links TRBV7-9 with TRBJ2-5; the D is unclear. This sequence was found in a human patient who received a combined kidney and bone marrow transplant. Some T cells may be provided by the graft donor. The CDR3 region is CASSLRANQETQYF. The part of the CDR3 DNA that was read is TGTGCCAGCAGCTTAAGGGCCAACCAAGAGACC. Full variable domain (missing parts from reference TRBV7-9 and TRBJ2-5): DTGVSQNPRHKITKRGQNVTFRCDPISEHNRLYWYRQTLGQGPEFLTYFQNEAQLEKSRLLSDRFSAERPKGSFSTLEIQRTEQGDSAMYLCASSLRANQETQYFGPGTRLLVL.